The present T cell receptor beta chain was sequenced within a study of PD-L1 blockade in urothelial cancer. Time point defined: peripheral blood 6 weeks after treatment start. Per the germline V gene, CDR1 is SGHTS and CDR2 is YDEGEE. Trimming took 3 bases from V and 3 from J, leaving 10 bases between them. This CDR3 contains 13 residues. Assay: immunoSEQ multiplex PCR; the TCRdb copy retains only in-frame clones and omits some. This table holds about 76,000 clones, 91% found once. Sequences were derived from PBMCs, sampled around atezolizumab (anti-PD-L1) treatment. The chain employs TRBV5-8 and TRBJ2-7; no firm D call. The receptor's source is a woman aged 80 or older with urothelial cancer. CDR3 coding DNA: TGTGCCAGCAGCTACCAACACGACTACGAGCAGTACTTC. Protein sequence: CASSYQHDYEQYF.